The TCR beta chain described here comes from a study of T cell responses to AZD1222 COVID-19 vaccine. Sequencing used immunoSEQ multiplex PCR; TCRdb keeps in-frame clones, though not all of them. Among 150,000 or so clones listed, 85% to 95% were seen once. About this clone itself: Its target is not known.

Per germline, CDR1 LGHDT and CDR2 YNNKEL (reference sequence). Trimming took off 6 bases at V and 0 bases at J, with 13 bases between the two ends. The CDR3 contains 15 residues. Study-level findings and limits: Donors were mostly white British, more females; clonal diversity possibly underestimated. Only six or seven AZD1222 recipients were seropositive at baseline.

The TCR was taken from an adult who received the AZD1222 COVID-19 vaccine. This chain uses TRBV3-1 (or the pseudogene TRBV3-2) with TRBJ2-3; maybe TRBD2 (5 bases). Specimen: peripheral blood, collected 28 days after the second AZD1222 dose. The CDR3 nucleotides read TGTGCCAGCAGTCACCCGGGAAGTAGCACAGATACGCAGTATTTT. It codes for CASSHPGSSTDTQYF.